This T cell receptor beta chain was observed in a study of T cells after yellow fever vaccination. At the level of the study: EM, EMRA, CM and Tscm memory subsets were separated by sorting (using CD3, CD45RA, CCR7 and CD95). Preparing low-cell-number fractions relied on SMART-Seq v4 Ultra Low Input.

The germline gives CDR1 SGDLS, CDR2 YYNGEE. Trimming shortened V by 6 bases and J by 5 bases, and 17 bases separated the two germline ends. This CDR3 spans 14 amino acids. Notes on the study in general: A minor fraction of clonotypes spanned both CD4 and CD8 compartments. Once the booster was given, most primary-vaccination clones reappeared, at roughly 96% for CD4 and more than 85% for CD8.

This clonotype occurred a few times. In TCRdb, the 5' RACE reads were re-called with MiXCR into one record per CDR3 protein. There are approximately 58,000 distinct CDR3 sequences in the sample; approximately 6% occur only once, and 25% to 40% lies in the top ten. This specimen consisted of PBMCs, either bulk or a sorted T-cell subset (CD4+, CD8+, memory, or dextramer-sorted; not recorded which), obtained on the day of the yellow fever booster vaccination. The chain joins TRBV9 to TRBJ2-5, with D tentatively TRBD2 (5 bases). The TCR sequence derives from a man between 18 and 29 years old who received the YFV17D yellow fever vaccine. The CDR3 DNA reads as TGTGCCAGCACCAGGACGGACTTCTTCGAGACCCAGTACTTC. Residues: CASTRTDFFETQYF.